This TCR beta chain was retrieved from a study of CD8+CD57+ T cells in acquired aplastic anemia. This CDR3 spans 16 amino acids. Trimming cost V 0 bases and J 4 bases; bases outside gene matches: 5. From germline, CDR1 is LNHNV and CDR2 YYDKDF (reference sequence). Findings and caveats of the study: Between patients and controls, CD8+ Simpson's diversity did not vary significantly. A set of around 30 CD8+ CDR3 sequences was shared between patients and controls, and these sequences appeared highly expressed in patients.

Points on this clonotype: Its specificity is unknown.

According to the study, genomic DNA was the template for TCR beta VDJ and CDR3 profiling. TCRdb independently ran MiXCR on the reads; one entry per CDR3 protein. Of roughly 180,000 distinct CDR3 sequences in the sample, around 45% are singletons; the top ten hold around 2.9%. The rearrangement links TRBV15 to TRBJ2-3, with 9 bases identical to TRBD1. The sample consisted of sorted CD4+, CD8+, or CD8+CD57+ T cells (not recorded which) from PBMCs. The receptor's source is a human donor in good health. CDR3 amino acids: CATSREPGQGADTQYF. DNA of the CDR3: TGTGCCACCAGCAGAGAGCCGGGACAGGGAGCAGATACGCAGTATTTT.